These 11 T cell receptor beta chains were all obtained from the same sample, sequenced in a study of PD-L1 blockade in urothelial cancer. Sample time point: peripheral blood 6 weeks after treatment start. Clones were sequenced by immunoSEQ multiplex PCR, and TCRdb holds only the in-frame ones, with some missing. This sample has tens of thousands of clones, with about 90% found just once. The sample was PBMCs, taken around atezolizumab (anti-PD-L1) treatment. The receptors here all came from a man aged 65 to 85 with urothelial cancer.

This rearrangement joins TRBV25-1 to TRBJ2-3, with a tentative D call TRBD1 (5 bases). The CDR3 contains 13 residues. CDR1 MGHDK and CDR2 SYGVNS come from the germline V gene. Deletions cut 6 bases from V and 1 base from J, with 8 bases between. CDR3 coding DNA: TGTGCCAGCAGCAGGGTAGGCACAGATACGCAGTATTTT. As protein: CASSRVGTDTQYF.

The chain employs TRBV29-1 and TRBJ2-1, with 8 bases identical to TRBD1. The germline V gene has CDR1 SQVTM and CDR2 ANQGSEA. This CDR3 contains 15 residues. V lost 7 bases and J lost 0; bases outside the gene matches: 8. The CDR3 loop is CSGEGQAGSYNEQFF. The CDR3 region has the DNA TGCAGCGGTGAGGGACAGGCGGGCTCCTACAATGAGCAGTTCTTC.

V usage is TRBV6-4 and J usage is TRBJ1-5, with D tentatively TRBD1 (5 bases). The CDR3 covers 14 residues. Germline assignment: CDR1 MRHNA and CDR2 SNTAGT. V was shortened by 8 bases and J by 0 bases, with 11 bases between the two germline ends. The CDR3 region is CASPGGNSNQPQHF. The CDR3 bases are TGTGCCAGCCCCGGGGGGAATAGCAATCAGCCCCAGCATTTT.

The chain recombines TRBV7-7 with TRBJ2-5; TRBD2 is a possible D gene (6 bases). Germline CDR1 is SSHAT and CDR2 is FNYEAQ (reference sequence). Trimming took 1 base from V and 4 from J, leaving 10 bases between them. The CDR3 is 14 residues long. The CDR3 sequence is CASSLGRGGETQYF. The CDR3 region has the DNA TGTGCCAGCAGCTTAGGGCGGGGTGGAGAGACCCAGTACTTC.

This chain connects TRBV6-1 to TRBJ1-2; 7 bases align to TRBD1. The germline V gene has CDR1 MNHNS and CDR2 SASEGT. The CDR3 consists of 17 residues. V lost 4 bases to trimming and J lost 1 base; unmatched junction nucleotides: 12. The DNA for the CDR3 is TGTGCCAGCAGTGGCAGACAGGGAGACTCGCGTAACTATGGCTACACCTTC. Protein: CASSGRQGDSRNYGYTF.

The chain recombines TRBV6-5 with TRBJ1-3; possibly TRBD1 for D (6 bases). Per the germline V gene, CDR1 is MNHEY and CDR2 is SVGAGI. Trimming pared 5 bases from V and 0 bases from J, leaving 11 bases between. The CDR3 has 15 amino acids. The CDR3 coding sequence is TGTGCCAGCAGTAGATTAGGGGGCTCTGGAAACACCATATATTTT. The encoded protein is CASSRLGGSGNTIYF.

The gene calls are TRBV28 and TRBJ1-2; TRBD1 matches 9 bases. In germline, CDR1 is MDHEN, CDR2 SYDVKM. The trim removed 7 bases at V and 7 bases at J, leaving 13 bases unmatched. CDR3 length: 15 residues. CDR3 protein: CASNEPGQGLSGYTF. Here the CDR3 DNA reads TGTGCCAGCAACGAACCGGGACAGGGTCTCTCTGGCTACACCTTC.

The chain carries TRBV5-6 and TRBJ2-5; 8 positions match TRBD1. V shed 7 bases and J 5 bases; nucleotides not matched to a gene: 10. Germline V gene lookup returns CDR1 SGHDT and CDR2 YYEEEE. CDR3 size: 14 residues. The CDR3 is CASGSRTGRETQYF. CDR3 DNA sequence: TGTGCCAGCGGAAGTCGGACAGGGCGGGAGACCCAGTACTTC. The full variable domain, rest sourced from reference TRBV5-6 and TRBJ2-5, is DAGVTQSPTHLIKTRGQQVTLRCSPKSGHDTVSWYQQALGQGPQFIFQYYEEEERQRGNFPDRFSGHQFPNYSSELNVNALLLGDSALYLCASGSRTGRETQYFGPGTRLLVL.

This chain uses TRBV27 with TRBJ1-1; 8 nucleotides align to TRBD1. The CDR3 is made up of 17 amino acids. Germline V CDR1 and CDR2: MNHEY, SMNVEV (reference sequence). The V and J ends lost 6 bases and 0 bases, in that order; junction bases with no gene match: 12. CDR3 region: CASRPDRDINVNTEAFF. CDR3 sequence (DNA): TGTGCCAGCAGACCGGACAGGGACATAAACGTGAACACTGAAGCTTTCTTT.

This clone occurred once. This chain connects TRBV5-6 to TRBJ2-2; tentatively, D is TRBD1 (5 bases). Germline V gene data show CDR1 as SGHDT and CDR2 as YYEEEE. CDR3 length: 15 amino acids. Deletions cut 2 bases from V and 4 bases from J, with 12 bases between. The CDR3 bases are TGTGCCAGCAGCTTAACAGGTCTGCGCACCGGGGAGCTGTTTTTT. Its protein product is CASSLTGLRTGELFF.

This chain connects TRBV6-1 to TRBJ2-3, with D possibly being TRBD2 (6 bases). V was trimmed by 6 bases and J by 7 bases, leaving 17 bases between them. The germline V gene encodes CDR1 MNHNS and CDR2 SASEGT. This CDR3 contains 14 residues. The CDR3 loop is CASSLEGRTNTQYF. The CDR3 DNA is TGTGCCAGCAGCTTGGAGGGCCGAACCAATACGCAGTATTTT.